These 17 T cell receptor beta chains share one sample of origin, sequenced in a study of CD8 T cells in ankylosing spondylitis. One entry per CDR3 protein results from TCRdb running MiXCR on the 5' RACE reads. In the table there are a few hundred thousand distinct CDR3 sequences, under 20% of which are singletons. The sample was blood, either unsorted or a sorted T cell fraction (not recorded which). The receptors here all came from a male donor with ankylosing spondylitis or in good health (not recorded which).

The chain is built from TRBV7-3 and TRBJ2-3; D gene uncertain. Germline-derived CDR1 and CDR2 are SGHTA and FQGTGA. Trimming cost V 3 bases and J 2 bases, with 12 bases left between them. CDR3 length equals 15 residues. This CDR3 reads CASSFSVDSTDTQYF. CDR3 nucleotide sequence: TGTGCCAGCAGCTTCTCTGTCGATTCCACAGATACGCAGTATTTT.

The gene calls are TRBV29-1 and TRBJ2-7; D is possibly TRBD1 or TRBD2 (5 bases each). The V end was cut by 5 bases, the J end by 7 bases, with 12 bases between. The CDR3 totals 11 residues. Germline loops: CDR1 SQVTM, CDR2 ANQGSEA. CDR3 sequence: CSVHSEGEQYF. CDR3 sequence (DNA): TGCAGCGTTCACAGTGAGGGGGAGCAGTACTTC.

This chain links TRBV29-1 with TRBJ2-7, with D unresolved. Trimming cost V 7 bases and J 5 bases, with 9 bases left between them. The germline V gene has CDR1 SQVTM and CDR2 ANQGSEA. This CDR3 has 10 residues. Written as DNA, the CDR3 is TGCAGCGCCTTATTCCACGAGCAGTACTTC. It is translated as CSALFHEQYF.

In its sample, this clonotype was seen many times. This chain joins TRBV11-1 and TRBJ2-1, with a possible D match to TRBD2 (6 bases). Germline CDR1 is SGHAT and CDR2 is FQDESV (reference sequence). The CDR3 has 15 residues. V was shortened by 1 base and J by 10 bases, with 17 bases between the two germline ends. The DNA for the CDR3 is TGTGCCAGCAGCTTAGATTCCGGGAGCTTTTTGGAGCAGTTCTTC. This sequence encodes CASSLDSGSFLEQFF.

This clonotype has a handful of counts. This chain links TRBV9 with TRBJ2-3, with D tentatively TRBD2 (6 bases). Trimming cost V 6 bases and J 4 bases, with 15 bases left between them. Germline V gene lookup returns CDR1 SGDLS and CDR2 YYNGEE. The CDR3 consists of 14 residues. The CDR3 region is CASNGGLRADTQYF. CDR3 sequence (DNA): TGTGCCAGCAACGGGGGACTTAGGGCAGATACGCAGTATTTT.

This clonotype was seen more than once but under ten times. The genes are TRBV5-4 and TRBJ2-2; TRBD1 aligns across 10 bases. The CDR3 spans 16 residues. CDR1 is SGHNT and CDR2 is YYREEE in the germline V gene (reference sequence). The V gene end was trimmed by 4 bases and the J gene end by 3 bases; junction bases not matched to a gene: 6. CDR3 amino acids: CASSEAGQGDTGELFF. In DNA form, the CDR3 reads TGTGCCAGCAGCGAAGCTGGACAGGGGGACACCGGGGAGCTGTTTTTT. Full variable domain (outside the CDR3, taken from reference TRBV5-4 and TRBJ2-2): ETGVTQSPTHLIKTRGQQVTLRCSSQSGHNTVSWYQQALGQGPQFIFQYYREEENGRGNFPPRFSGLQFPNYSSELNVNALELDDSALYLCASSEAGQGDTGELFFGEGSRLTVL.

The V and J genes are TRBV7-3 and TRBJ2-7; 14 nucleotides agree with TRBD2. The ends lost 11 bases at V and 0 bases at J; junction bases unmatched: 12. CDR3 length: 17 amino acids. Germline V gene data show CDR1 as SGHTA and CDR2 as FQGTGA. Here the CDR3 DNA reads TGTGCCTTAGAGGCGCGACTAGCGGGAGGGAGCTCCTACGAGCAGTACTTC. Translating it yields CALEARLAGGSSYEQYF.

This clonotype occurred a few times. The chain recombines TRBV20-1 with TRBJ1-3; possibly TRBD1 for D (5 bases). Germline CDR1 and CDR2: DFQATT and SNEGSKA (reference sequence). With 0 bases removed from V and 0 bases from J, the gap between germline ends came to 12 bases. This CDR3 is 16 amino acids long. CDR3 loop: CSARDQGAVSGNTIYF. CDR3 DNA: TGCAGTGCTAGAGACCAAGGGGCCGTCTCTGGAAACACCATATATTTT.

This clonotype occurred many times. The genes are TRBV27 and TRBJ2-7; the D gene is possibly TRBD2 (5 bases). The V and J ends lost 2 bases and 6 bases respectively, with 8 bases between them. Germline V gives CDR1 MNHEY, CDR2 SMNVEV (reference sequence). CDR3 length: 12 residues. The CDR3 DNA follows: TGTGCCAGCAGTTTAACCCGGGGCGAGCAGTACTTC. This gives the protein CASSLTRGEQYF.

V and J are TRBV29-1 and TRBJ2-7, with D possibly matching TRBD1 (6 bases). The germline V gene encodes CDR1 SQVTM and CDR2 ANQGSEA. The length of the CDR3 is 15 residues. Trimming cost V 4 bases and J 5 bases, with 21 bases left between them. In DNA form, the CDR3 reads TGCAGCGTTGCCGGACAGTTCGACCCGGACCACGAGCAGTACTTC. Its protein is CSVAGQFDPDHEQYF.

This clonotype was detected only a few times. The gene calls are TRBV7-9 and TRBJ2-3, with 10 bases that match TRBD2. The CDR3 runs 15 residues. In germline, CDR1 is SEHNR, CDR2 FQNEAQ (reference sequence). V gave up 8 bases and J gave up 2 bases; unmatched junction bases: 7. The CDR3 bases are TGTGCCAGCGTTGCAGCGGGAGGGGACACAGATACGCAGTATTTT. Its protein product is CASVAAGGDTDTQYF. The full variable domain, with the rest looked up from reference TRBV7-9 and TRBJ2-3, is DTGVSQNPRHKITKRGQNVTFRCDPISEHNRLYWYRQTLGQGPEFLTYFQNEAQLEKSRLLSDRFSAERPKGSFSTLEIQRTEQGDSAMYLCASVAAGGDTDTQYFGPGTRLTVL.

This clonotype has at least ten counts. The chain has TRBV5-6 and TRBJ2-1; the D gene is possibly TRBD1 (5 bases). The CDR3 covers 11 residues. Germline values: CDR1 SGHDT, CDR2 YYEEEE. V lost 0 bases to trimming and J lost 12 bases, with 7 bases between them. CDR3 in amino acids: CASSLGGLQFF. The CDR3 DNA reads as TGTGCCAGCAGCTTGGGGGGCTTGCAGTTCTTC. Together with reference TRBV5-6 and TRBJ2-1, the CDR3 gives the full variable domain: DAGVTQSPTHLIKTRGQQVTLRCSPKSGHDTVSWYQQALGQGPQFIFQYYEEEERQRGNFPDRFSGHQFPNYSSELNVNALLLGDSALYLCASSLGGLQFFGPGTRLTVL.

This clonotype was counted between two and nine times. The chain has TRBV4-1 and TRBJ2-7; the D gene could be TRBD1 or TRBD2 (5 bases each). With 1 base removed from V and 4 bases from J, the gap between germline ends came to 8 bases. Germline CDR1 is MGHRA and CDR2 is YSYEKL. The CDR3 sequence is 13 residues long. The CDR3 reads CASSQGDVYEQYF. CDR3 in DNA: TGCGCCAGCAGCCAAGGGGACGTGTACGAGCAGTACTTC.

This clonotype was found a few times. The chain combines TRBV5-1 with TRBJ2-3; the match to TRBD2 covers 8 bases. V was pared by 8 bases and J by 6 bases, with 11 bases of the junction left unmatched. CDR3 length equals 14 residues. Germline V lookup: CDR1 SGHRS, CDR2 YFSETQ. CDR3 nucleotides: TGCGCCAGTCATGACGGGGCTAGCGGGGATACGCAGTATTTT. Translated: CASHDGASGDTQYF. Full variable domain (remainder filled in from reference TRBV5-1 and TRBJ2-3): KAGVTQTPRYLIKTRGQQVTLSCSPISGHRSVSWYQQTPGQGLQFLFEYFSETQRNKGNFPGRFSGRQFSNSRSEMNVSTLELGDSALYLCASHDGASGDTQYFGPGTRLTVL.

This clonotype was seen repeatedly, ten times or more. This chain joins TRBV5-5 and TRBJ1-2, with unresolved D. V lost 1 base and J 4 bases, leaving 11 bases between the germline ends. CDR1 is SGHKS, CDR2 YYEKEE, per germline (reference sequence). This CDR3 is 14 amino acids long. For the CDR3, the DNA is TGTGCCAGCAGCTTGTTGCAGGAGAGCTATGGCTACACCTTC. This encodes CASSLLQESYGYTF.

This clonotype has a count of ten or more. The chain couples TRBV10-3 to TRBJ2-2, with D perhaps matching TRBD2 (6 bases). The CDR3 consists of 13 residues. Germline V lookup: CDR1 ENHRY, CDR2 SYGVKD. V gave up 8 bases and J gave up 7 bases, with 14 bases separating them. This chain's CDR3 is CAIAGTLNGELFF. The CDR3 coding sequence is TGTGCCATCGCCGGGACTCTGAACGGGGAGCTGTTTTTT.

The V gene is TRBV6-1, the J gene TRBJ1-6, with D unresolved. CDR3 size: 13 residues. V lost 3 bases, J lost 5 bases, and 5 bases lay in between. Germline assignment: CDR1 MNHNS and CDR2 SASEGT. CDR3 nucleotides: TGTGCCAGCAGTGATGAGAATAATTCACCCCTCCACTTT. The encoded protein is CASSDENNSPLHF.